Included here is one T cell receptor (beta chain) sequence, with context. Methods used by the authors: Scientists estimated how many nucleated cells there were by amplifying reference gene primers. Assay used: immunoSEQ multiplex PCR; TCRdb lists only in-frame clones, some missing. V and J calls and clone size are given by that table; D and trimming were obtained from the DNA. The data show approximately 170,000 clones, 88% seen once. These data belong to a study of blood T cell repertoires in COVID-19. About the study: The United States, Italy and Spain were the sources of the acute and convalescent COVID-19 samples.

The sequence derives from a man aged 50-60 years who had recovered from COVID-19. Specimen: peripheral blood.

The CDR3 coding sequence is TGTGCCACCCAAAAAGCGGCTAATGAGCAGTTCTTC. This sequence encodes CATQKAANEQFF. The V call is TRBV2, the J call TRBJ2-1; tentative D call: TRBD2 (5 bases). V was pared by 10 bases and J by 7 bases, with 14 bases between. The CDR3 is 12 amino acids. Per the germline V gene, CDR1 is SNHLY and CDR2 is FYNNEI.